This is a list of T cell receptor beta chains from one sample in a study of blood T cells in healthy people across ages. TCRdb reprocessed the 5' RACE reads via MiXCR and lists one record per CDR3 protein. The data contain some 1.7 million distinct CDR3 sequences, approximately 28% of them singletons. Sequenced sample: blood. These receptor sequences come from a woman aged 25 to 39 in good health. The CDR3 runs from the conserved cysteine through the conserved F or W. The D gene is left open where the match is weak. Part of the rows lack a size; the others show once, few, many or a class for expanded clones.

D gene,V gene,clone size,J gene,CDR3 DNA,CDR3 protein
TRBD2,TRBV15,-,TRBJ2-1,TGTGCCACCAGCGCCCGACTAGCGGGAGTGATCCATGAGCAGTTCTTC,CATSARLAGVIHEQFF
-,TRBV12-5,few,TRBJ1-6,TGTGCTAGTGGTTTGGTACCTCGGGACCAACCTTCACCCCTCCACTTT,CASGLVPRDQPSPLHF
TRBD2,TRBV5-1,-,TRBJ2-1,TGCGCCAGCAGCATGACTCCGGGACTAGCGACTTCTGAGCAGTTCTTC,CASSMTPGLATSEQFF
TRBD2,TRBV10-3,many,TRBJ2-7,TGTGCCAGCCACACTAGCGGGGTAGGCCACGAGCAGTACTTC,CASHTSGVGHEQYF
-,TRBV3-1,many,TRBJ2-7,TGTGCCAGCAGCCACTTGCGGGGCTCCTACGAGCAGTACTTC,CASSHLRGSYEQYF
-,TRBV5-1,-,TRBJ1-3,TGCGCCAGCAGCTCGAACAGGGTTTCTGGAAACACCATATATTTT,CASSSNRVSGNTIYF
-,TRBV3-1,-,TRBJ1-2,TGTGCCAGCAGCCAAGATTGGGGAGTCGGTGGCTACACCTTC,CASSQDWGVGGYTF
-,TRBV5-1,-,TRBJ2-3,TGCGCCAGCAGCCCGACGATAGCGGCGGACACAGATACGCAGTATTTT,CASSPTIAADTDTQYF
-,TRBV7-2,few,TRBJ2-5,TGTGCCAGCAGCTTAGACAGTGGAAGGGCCGAGGAGCAGTACTTC,CASSLDSGRAEEQYF
-,TRBV24-1,-,TRBJ2-3,TGTGCCACCAGTGCTGGGGGCCGAAGCGGCACAGATGCACAGTATTTT,CATSAGGRSGTDAQYF
-,TRBV6-1,many,TRBJ2-7,TGTGCCAGCAGCGAAAACTCCTACGAGCAGTACTTC,CASSENSYEQYF
-,TRBV10-3,many,TRBJ1-2,TGTGCCATCAGTGAACGGGCAGGGAGCGATGACTATGGCTACACCTTC,CAISERAGSDDYGYTF
-,TRBV5-4,-,TRBJ2-5,TGTGCCAGCAGCTTGCGGGGACTCCTCAGTGAGCAGTACTTC,CASSLRGLLSEQYF
-,TRBV13,few,TRBJ2-1,TGTGCCAGCAGCTTGAAGCCCAGAGAAGATGAGCAGTTCTTC,CASSLKPREDEQFF
TRBD2,TRBV29-1,-,TRBJ2-5,TGCAGCGTTGCCGGGGGGAGAGGGCAAGAGACCCAGTACTTC,CSVAGGRGQETQYF
-,TRBV7-2,few,TRBJ2-5,TGTGCCATCAGCTTATTCTGGGCAGACCAAGAGACCCAGTACTTC,CAISLFWADQETQYF
-,TRBV12-3/TRBV12-4,many,TRBJ2-5,TGTGCCAGCAGTCGTGGCAGGGAGACCCAGTACTTC,CASSRGRETQYF
TRBD2,TRBV20-1,few,TRBJ2-1,TGCAGCGCTAGCGGCAGGGTGGGTAATGAGCAGTTCTTC,CSASGRVGNEQFF
TRBD1,TRBV5-6,-,TRBJ1-2,TGTGCCAGCAGCGACCCAGGGGGCCGGTATGGCTACACCTTC,CASSDPGGRYGYTF
TRBD2,TRBV7-2,few,TRBJ2-1,TGTGCCAGCAGCCCAAGCGGGGGGGCCACCAATGAGCAGTTCTTC,CASSPSGGATNEQFF
-,TRBV15,many,TRBJ2-7,TGTGCCACCAGTCAGGGCAGGGGCTACGAGCAGTACTTC,CATSQGRGYEQYF
TRBD1,TRBV12-3/TRBV12-4,few,TRBJ1-2,TGTGCCAGCAGACAGGGACAGGGGGCGACCTATGGCTACACCTTC,CASRQGQGATYGYTF
-,TRBV5-1,few,TRBJ2-3,TGCGCCAGCAGCTTGGCGGTGGTGGGGACTAGCACAGATACGCAGTATTTT,CASSLAVVGTSTDTQYF
-,TRBV20-1,-,TRBJ1-5,TGCAGTGCTAGAGATCGGTTGAAATTGGGCAATCAGCCCCAGCATTTT,CSARDRLKLGNQPQHF
-,TRBV7-9,-,TRBJ2-3,TGTGCCAGCAGCTTCGAAGCCACAGATACGCAGTATTTT,CASSFEATDTQYF